Below, 25 T cell receptor beta chains from the same sample are listed, as sequenced in a study. TCRdb reanalysed the 5' RACE reads using MiXCR and keeps one entry per CDR3 protein. The sample has roughly 69,000 distinct CDR3 sequences; about 22% are singletons. Sample: memory CD4+ T cells sorted from a lymph node. Subset: memory CD4+ T cells, CD4+CD45RO+CD25-. These receptors were taken from a female donor with breast cancer.

This clonotype was seen a few times. The chain links TRBV5-1 to TRBJ2-2, with no clear D. The length of the CDR3 is 15 residues. In germline, CDR1 is SGHRS, CDR2 YFSETQ. V was pared by 0 bases and J by 7 bases, with 13 bases between. CDR3: CASSLDGRTDGELFF. CDR3 sequence (DNA): TGCGCCAGCAGCTTGGATGGTAGGACCGACGGGGAGCTGTTTTTT.

The chain joins TRBV20-1 to TRBJ2-7; TRBD2 matches 14 bases. Germline V gene sequence: CDR1 DFQATT, CDR2 SNEGSKA (reference sequence). V lost 6 bases, J lost 4 bases, and 11 bases stayed unmatched. There are 16 residues in the CDR3. In DNA form, the CDR3 reads TGCAGTGCAACACAGACCGGGACTAGCGGGGGTTACGAGCAGTACTTC. Protein product: CSATQTGTSGGYEQYF.

The chain uses TRBV28 and TRBJ2-3; tentatively, D is TRBD1 or TRBD2 (5 bases each). The CDR3 extends over 15 amino acids. Per germline, CDR1 MDHEN and CDR2 SYDVKM. Trimming removed 2 bases at V and 3 bases at J, with 12 bases between. The CDR3 region is CASSLEGLRTDTQYF. The CDR3 nucleotides read TGTGCCAGCAGTTTAGAGGGGTTAAGGACAGATACGCAGTATTTT.

Points on this clonotype: At one boundary the junction diverges from the germline segment, which might be a read error. The chain recombines TRBV5-1 with TRBJ2-7; the D is unclear. Germline V CDR1 and CDR2: SGHRS, YFSETQ. The CDR3 is 14 amino acids. CDR3 bases: TGCCCCAGCAGCTTGGAAGGGAACTCCTACGAGCAGTACTTC. Translating it yields CPSSLEGNSYEQYF.

The J gene is TRBJ1-1, the V gene TRBV6-1; D is ambiguous. The germline V gene encodes CDR1 MNHNS and CDR2 SASEGT. The ends were cut back, 6 bases at V and 2 bases at J, with 10 bases in the middle. The CDR3 is 13 amino acids. This chain's CDR3 is CASRQFINTEAFF. The CDR3 nucleotides are TGTGCCAGCAGACAGTTTATTAACACTGAAGCTTTCTTT.

To note about this clonotype: This clone may be a read error of a much larger clone one base away. The CDR3 protein is CASSSTKGGHEQYF. The CDR3 DNA is TGTGCCAGCAGCTCAACAAAGGGGGGCCACGAGCAGTACTTC. The chain links TRBV7-9 to TRBJ2-7; the D gene could be TRBD1 or TRBD2 (6 bases each). Trimming took 4 bases from V and 5 from J, leaving 15 bases between them. There are 14 residues in the CDR3. Looked up from germline, CDR1 is SEHNR and CDR2 is FQNEAQ (reference sequence).

The table lists this clonotype with many counts. This chain connects TRBV5-1 to TRBJ2-3; no definite D call. V was cut by 4 bases and J by 6 bases, with 12 bases left in between. The germline V gene encodes CDR1 SGHRS and CDR2 YFSETQ. This CDR3 spans 13 amino acids. The CDR3 bases are TGCGCCAGCAGCCCGGACGGTATGGATACGCAGTATTTT. Amino acid sequence: CASSPDGMDTQYF.

This clonotype was seen more than once but under ten times. The chain has TRBV20-1 and TRBJ2-7; D remains ambiguous. Trimming took 4 bases from V and 0 from J, leaving 10 bases between them. The germline V gene encodes CDR1 DFQATT and CDR2 SNEGSKA (reference sequence). This CDR3 is built from 13 residues. The CDR3 bases are TGCAGTGCTATCCTCCCGAGCTCCTACGAGCAGTACTTC. It codes for CSAILPSSYEQYF.

Many counts were recorded for this clonotype. The V gene is TRBV4-2, the J gene TRBJ1-2; D unresolved. CDR1 is LGHNA, CDR2 YNFKEQ, per germline. Between the trimmed V and J ends, which lost 0 bases and 6 bases, there was a span of 8 bases. This CDR3 region has 13 residues. CDR3 sequence: CASSQESQNGYTF. CDR3 DNA sequence: TGTGCCAGCAGCCAAGAATCTCAGAATGGCTACACCTTC.

This clonotype has just a few counts. This chain uses TRBV7-9 with TRBJ2-5; D is unclear. The germline V and J ends were trimmed by 0 bases and 5 bases, with 4 bases remaining between them. From germline, CDR1 is SEHNR and CDR2 FQNEAQ (reference sequence). CDR3 length: 12 residues. CDR3 amino acids: CASSLASETQYF. CDR3 nucleotides: TGTGCCAGCAGCTTAGCGAGTGAGACCCAGTACTTC.

This clonotype was detected ten times or more. The V and J genes are TRBV6-5 and TRBJ2-1; TRBD2 aligns across 13 bases. Germline assignment: CDR1 MNHEY and CDR2 SVGAGI. The CDR3 has 16 residues. V shed 4 bases, J shed 5 bases, and the junction held 5 bases outside the gene matches. CDR3 loop: CASSSSGTSGDNEQFF. The CDR3, as DNA: TGTGCCAGCAGTTCTTCCGGGACTAGCGGGGACAATGAGCAGTTCTTC.

This clonotype was recorded at least ten times. The chain joins TRBV7-2 to TRBJ2-4; tentatively, D is TRBD1 (5 bases). This CDR3 region has 15 residues. From germline, CDR1 is SGHTA and CDR2 FQGNSA. V lost 5 bases, J lost 0 bases, and 11 bases lay in between. The DNA of the CDR3 is TGTGCCAGCAGCCCTCGACAGATAGCCAAAAACATTCAGTACTTC. Encoded protein: CASSPRQIAKNIQYF.

This sequence joins TRBV5-1 and TRBJ2-3; D not resolved. Germline-derived CDR1 and CDR2 are SGHRS and YFSETQ. This CDR3 spans 11 amino acids. Trimming pared 5 bases from V and 7 bases from J, leaving 8 bases between. CDR3 sequence: CASRIDYTQYF. The CDR3 nucleotides read TGCGCCAGCAGGATCGACTATACGCAGTATTTT.

The rearrangement joins TRBV25-1 to TRBJ1-5, with D possibly TRBD1 on 5 matching bases. Germline CDR1 is MGHDK and CDR2 is SYGVNS. Between the trimmed V and J ends, which lost 2 bases and 6 bases, there was a span of 8 bases. The CDR3 length is 13 residues. CDR3: CASSENQGQPQHF. The CDR3 DNA is TGTGCCAGCAGTGAAAATCAGGGTCAGCCCCAGCATTTT.

A few counts support this clonotype. V gene TRBV24-1 combines with J gene TRBJ2-1, with D tentatively TRBD2 (5 bases). Trimming stripped 5 bases from V and 5 bases from J, with 15 bases between. Looked up from germline, CDR1 is KGHDR and CDR2 is SFDVKD. The CDR3 has 15 residues. The CDR3 DNA is TGTGCCACCAGTGTGGGGAGCGCCGGGGACAATGAGCAGTTCTTC. It encodes CATSVGSAGDNEQFF.

The rearrangement joins TRBV7-2 to TRBJ2-5; D may be TRBD1 or TRBD2 (5 bases each). CDR1 is SGHTA, CDR2 FQGNSA, per germline. The germline V and J ends were trimmed by 5 bases and 1 base, with 17 bases remaining between them. The CDR3 has 16 amino acids. As DNA, the CDR3 is TGTGCCAGCAGCCCGAGGGGTAGGAGGTCCCAAGAGACCCAGTACTTC. Translation gives CASSPRGRRSQETQYF.

The CDR3 is CSARQGTGGARAKNIQYF. For the CDR3, the DNA is TGCAGTGCTAGACAGGGGACAGGGGGCGCCAGGGCCAAAAACATTCAGTACTTC. The chain couples TRBV20-1 to TRBJ2-4; TRBD1 aligns across 12 bases. The V gene end was trimmed by 2 bases and the J gene end by 1 base; junction bases not matched to a gene: 9. CDR3 length equals 18 residues. Germline V gives CDR1 DFQATT, CDR2 SNEGSKA (reference sequence).

The rearrangement uses TRBV12-3 or TRBV12-4 and TRBJ2-1; D call uncertain. CDR3 length equals 12 residues. The V end lost 5 bases, the J end lost 7 bases, and 9 bases lay between the germline ends. The CDR3 DNA sequence: TGTGCCAGCAGTCCAAGGGAAAATGAGCAGTTCTTC. Amino acids: CASSPRENEQFF.

The chain carries TRBV6-7 and TRBJ1-3; D might be TRBD1 (5 bases). TRBV6-7 is placed among ORFs of uncertain function. CDR3 size: 14 residues. Trimming left V 2 bases short and J 4 bases short, with 9 bases between. As DNA, the CDR3 is TGTGCCAGCAGTTACCGGGGGGTCGGAAACACCATATATTTT. Protein product: CASSYRGVGNTIYF.

V and J are TRBV2 and TRBJ1-4; the D is unclear. CDR3 length equals 15 residues. CDR1 is SNHLY and CDR2 is FYNNEI in the germline V gene. V was pared by 1 base and J by 8 bases, with 14 bases between. The CDR3 loop reads CASSEERVGVEKLFF. In DNA form, the CDR3 reads TGTGCCAGCAGTGAAGAACGGGTTGGAGTGGAAAAACTGTTTTTT.

The sample holds a few counts of this clonotype. The chain employs TRBV2 and TRBJ1-2; unclear D gene. CDR3 length equals 13 residues. The V gene lost 8 bases and the J gene lost 8 bases, with 18 bases spanning the gap. Germline CDR1 SNHLY, CDR2 FYNNEI. CDR3 DNA: TGTGCCAGCCACCTGATCCTGTCCAGGGGCTACACCTTC. Residues: CASHLILSRGYTF. Together with reference TRBV2 and TRBJ1-2, the CDR3 gives the full variable domain: EPEVTQTPSHQVTQMGQEVILRCVPISNHLYFYWYRQILGQKVEFLVSFYNNEISEKSEIFDDQFSVERPDGSNFTLKIRSTKLEDSAMYFCASHLILSRGYTFGSGTRLTVV.

This clonotype was picked up a small number of times. The chain combines TRBV6-1 with TRBJ1-1; tentative D call: TRBD1 (5 bases). The length of the CDR3 is 13 residues. Germline values: CDR1 MNHNS, CDR2 SASEGT. V gave up 8 bases and J gave up 7 bases, with 17 bases separating them. The CDR3, as DNA: TGTGCCAGCGGACAACAATTTTTCGATGAAGCTTTCTTT. This encodes CASGQQFFDEAFF.

V usage is TRBV4-1 and J usage is TRBJ1-6; no reliable D call. CDR1 is MGHRA, CDR2 YSYEKL, per germline. The V gene lost 4 bases and the J gene lost 0 bases, with 16 bases spanning the gap. The CDR3 spans 18 residues. CDR3 protein: CASSPAEKRSSYNSPLHF. The CDR3 DNA is TGCGCCAGCAGCCCCGCGGAGAAAAGGAGCTCCTATAATTCACCCCTCCACTTT.

In its sample, this clonotype was seen a few times. The V and J genes are TRBV20-1 and TRBJ2-7; no firm D call. CDR1 DFQATT and CDR2 SNEGSKA come from the germline V gene (reference sequence). The CDR3 runs to 12 residues. The V gene lost 6 bases and the J gene lost 3 bases, with 12 bases spanning the gap. The CDR3 loop reads CSAVVPGYEQYF. CDR3 sequence (DNA): TGCAGTGCGGTGGTGCCCGGCTACGAGCAGTACTTC.

Remarks on this clonotype: The junction shows a germline mismatch at one end, possibly a read error. CDR3 sequence: CASSVVARYGSTF. In DNA, the CDR3 is TGTGCCAGCAGTGTCGTGGCTCGGTATGGCTCCACCTTC. J is TRBJ1-2 and V is TRBV6-1; D ambiguous. The CDR3 extends over 13 amino acids. Germline lookup yields CDR1 MNHNS and CDR2 SASEGT.